This T cell receptor (beta chain) was retrieved from a study of cytomegalovirus exposure and HLA in healthy donors. Primers: 60 Vbeta forward and 13 Jbeta reverse. The data were produced by immunoSEQ multiplex PCR, yet TCRdb's version contains in-frame clones alone and is incomplete. The sample has approximately 160,000 clones; 70% to 85% are singletons. Study-level points and caveats: About 87% or about 30% of the time was how often most TCR beta V segments were productive, according to an earlier analysis. Most TCRs appeared rarely, but some public TCRs recurred in many donors.

A word on this clone: Antigen unknown.

The germline CDR1 and CDR2 sequences are SGHAT and FQNNGV. The CDR3 extends over 14 amino acids. V dropped 3 bases and J dropped 3 bases, with 11 bases sitting between them. The chain has TRBV11-2 and TRBJ1-1; D not resolved. Sequencing was carried out using PBMCs. This TCR came from a woman aged 25 to 39 in good health and CMV-seropositive. The CDR3, as DNA: TGTGCCAGCAGCTTTGAGAGGGTAGACACTGAAGCTTTCTTT. Translating gives CASSFERVDTEAFF. The whole variable domain, filled in from reference TRBV11-2 and TRBJ1-1, reads EAGVAQSPRYKIIEKRQSVAFWCNPISGHATLYWYQQILGQGPKLLIQFQNNGVVDDSQLPKDRFSAERLKGVDSTLKIQPAKLEDSAVYLCASSFERVDTEAFFGQGTRLTVV.